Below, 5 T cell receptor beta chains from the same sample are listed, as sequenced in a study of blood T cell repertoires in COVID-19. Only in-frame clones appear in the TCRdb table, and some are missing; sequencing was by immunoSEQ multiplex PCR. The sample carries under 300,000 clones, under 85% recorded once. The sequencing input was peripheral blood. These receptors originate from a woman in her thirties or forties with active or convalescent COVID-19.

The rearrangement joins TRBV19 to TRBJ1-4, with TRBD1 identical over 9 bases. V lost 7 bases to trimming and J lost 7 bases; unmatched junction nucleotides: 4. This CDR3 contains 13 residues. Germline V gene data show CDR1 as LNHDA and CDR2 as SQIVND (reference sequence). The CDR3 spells CASMDRGSEKLFF. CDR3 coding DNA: TGTGCCAGTATGGACAGGGGAAGTGAAAAACTGTTTTTT.

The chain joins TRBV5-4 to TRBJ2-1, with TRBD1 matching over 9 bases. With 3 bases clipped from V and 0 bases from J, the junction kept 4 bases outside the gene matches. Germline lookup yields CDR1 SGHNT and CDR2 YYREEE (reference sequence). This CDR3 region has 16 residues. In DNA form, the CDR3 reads TGTGCCAGCAGCTCACAGGGGGCCGGCTCCTACAATGAGCAGTTCTTC. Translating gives CASSSQGAGSYNEQFF.

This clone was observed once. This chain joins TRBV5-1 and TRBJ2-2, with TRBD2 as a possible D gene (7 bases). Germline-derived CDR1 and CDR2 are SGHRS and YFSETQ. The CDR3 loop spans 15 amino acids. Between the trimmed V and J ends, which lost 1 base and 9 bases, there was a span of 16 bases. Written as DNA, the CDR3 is TGCGCCAGCAGCTTGCGGGGGGCTCTAGGACGGGAGCTGTTTTTT. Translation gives CASSLRGALGRELFF.

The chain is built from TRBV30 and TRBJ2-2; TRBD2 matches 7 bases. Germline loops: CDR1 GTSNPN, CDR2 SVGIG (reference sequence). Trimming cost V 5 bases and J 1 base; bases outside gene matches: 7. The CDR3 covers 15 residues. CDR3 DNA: TGTGCCTGGGGGCGGGGGAAGAGGAACACCGGGGAGCTGTTTTTT. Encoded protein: CAWGRGKRNTGELFF.

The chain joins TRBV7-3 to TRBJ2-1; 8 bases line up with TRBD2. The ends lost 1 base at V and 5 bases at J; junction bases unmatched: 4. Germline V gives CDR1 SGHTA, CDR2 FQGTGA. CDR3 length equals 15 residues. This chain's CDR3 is CASSLSAGGHNEQFF. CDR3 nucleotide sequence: TGTGCCAGCAGCTTAAGTGCGGGGGGACACAATGAGCAGTTCTTC.